Listed here are 19 T cell receptor beta chains from one sample, sequenced in a study of Ad26.COV2.S vaccination and SARS-CoV-2 variants. Treatment meaning: approximately 18 received Ad26.COV2.S at low or high dose, single or two shots; roughly five received placebo; per-sample allocation not given. Collection of samples fell on day 63 after the first vaccine or placebo injection. Using immunoSEQ multiplex PCR, the repertoire was profiled, and TCRdb retains in-frame clones only, with some absent. This sample has some 250,000 clones; 88% occur once, and the top ten carry approximately 12%. Source: peripheral blood, taken in a trial of Ad26.COV2.S vaccine versus placebo. The origin of the receptors is a person aged 18 to 59 who received the Ad26.COV2.S COVID-19 vaccine or a placebo.

The J gene is TRBJ2-2, the V gene TRBV7-3, with 15 bases matching TRBD2. Losses at the gene ends were 1 base for V and 4 bases for J; bases not matched to a gene: 10. The CDR3 loop spans 20 amino acids. In germline, CDR1 is SGHTA, CDR2 FQGTGA. The CDR3 DNA sequence: TGTGCCAGCAGCTTAAGAGGACTAGCGGGAGGGCCGGTCGGCACCGGGGAGCTGTTTTTT. Its translation is CASSLRGLAGGPVGTGELFF.

The rearrangement joins TRBV7-8 to TRBJ2-1; TRBD2 matches at 9 bases. The germline V gene has CDR1 SGHVS and CDR2 FQNEAQ. The CDR3 runs 16 residues. The V and J ends lost 1 base and 4 bases, in that order; junction bases with no gene match: 5. The CDR3 coding sequence is TGTGCCAGCAGCTTAGAGGCGGGGGGGCTATACAATGAGCAGTTCTTC. It translates to CASSLEAGGLYNEQFF.

This chain connects TRBV20-1 to TRBJ2-7, with D perhaps matching TRBD1 (6 bases). The CDR3 runs 12 residues. Germline CDR1 is DFQATT and CDR2 is SNEGSKA (reference sequence). V was pared by 3 bases and J by 2 bases, with 8 bases between. CDR3 sequence: CSASGGTYEQYF. CDR3 nucleotide sequence: TGCAGTGCTAGTGGGGGCACCTACGAGCAGTACTTC.

This chain uses TRBV5-6 with TRBJ2-3; 8 bases are shared with TRBD2. This CDR3 spans 13 amino acids. Trimming at V came to 7 bases and at J to 2 bases, leaving 3 bases not matched to a gene. Germline CDR1 reads SGHDT; CDR2 reads YYEEEE. The CDR3 DNA is TGTGCCAGCGCAGCGGGGGTCACAGATACGCAGTATTTT. Protein: CASAAGVTDTQYF.

This chain uses TRBV6-1 with TRBJ1-2; D gene unclear. This CDR3 is 15 amino acids long. Trimming shortened V by 2 bases and J by 8 bases, and 18 bases separated the two germline ends. Germline assignment: CDR1 MNHNS and CDR2 SASEGT. The CDR3 loop is CASSEIRQDSLGYTF. The CDR3 coding sequence is TGTGCCAGCAGTGAAATCCGGCAGGACTCCTTAGGCTACACCTTC.

In its sample, this clone was seen a few times. This rearrangement joins TRBV3-1 (or the pseudogene TRBV3-2) to TRBJ2-2; TRBD1 matches at 10 bases. Germline V CDR1 and CDR2: LGHDT, YNNKEL (reference sequence). The CDR3 length is 19 residues. V lost 5 bases to trimming and J lost 2 bases; unmatched junction nucleotides: 14. The CDR3 DNA reads TGTGCCAGCAGCTACCCGGGACAGGGGAGACCTATTAACACCGGGGAGCTGTTTTTT. This gives the protein CASSYPGQGRPINTGELFF.

The CDR3 nucleotides read TGTGCCACCAGTGACCCAGTTGACAGGGCTGGCACAGATACGCAGTATTTT. Residues: CATSDPVDRAGTDTQYF. V usage is TRBV24-1 and J usage is TRBJ2-3; 7 bases agree with TRBD1. The CDR3 is made up of 17 amino acids. V shed 4 bases and J 1 base; nucleotides not matched to a gene: 10. Per the germline V gene, CDR1 is KGHDR and CDR2 is SFDVKD.

This chain uses TRBV9 with TRBJ2-7; D might be TRBD1 (5 bases). Trimming stripped 0 bases from V and 2 bases from J, with 12 bases between. The CDR3 totals 15 residues. Germline assignment: CDR1 SGDLS and CDR2 YYNGEE. The CDR3 sequence is CASSVASTGPYEQYF. DNA for the CDR3: TGTGCCAGCAGCGTAGCTTCCACAGGTCCCTACGAGCAGTACTTC.

The V and J genes are TRBV6-5 and TRBJ2-3; D remains unclear. The germline V and J ends were trimmed by 0 bases and 5 bases, with 9 bases remaining between them. The germline CDR1 and CDR2 sequences are MNHEY and SVGAGI. This CDR3 comprises 14 residues. The CDR3 sequence: CASSYSPTGDTQYF. The CDR3 coding sequence is TGTGCCAGCAGTTACTCTCCGACGGGAGATACGCAGTATTTT.

V and J are TRBV30 and TRBJ1-6, with 8 bases lining up with TRBD1. From germline, CDR1 is GTSNPN and CDR2 SVGIG (reference sequence). Trimming took 2 bases from V and 3 from J; bases not matched to a gene: 3. CDR3 length equals 15 residues. The CDR3 DNA reads TGTGCCTGGAGTCAGGGGGCATTCTATAATTCACCCCTCCACTTT. Its protein is CAWSQGAFYNSPLHF.

The rearrangement uses TRBV19 and TRBJ2-5; 9 bases match TRBD2. Trimming took 3 bases from V and 10 from J; bases not matched to a gene: 9. This CDR3 has 14 residues. Germline V CDR1 and CDR2: LNHDA, SQIVND (reference sequence). CDR3 sequence (DNA): TGTGCCAGTAGTATTGGCGGGAGGGCCTGGGGCCAGTACTTC. Translated, it gives CASSIGGRAWGQYF.

The chain employs TRBV28 and TRBJ1-4, with D possibly matching TRBD1 (5 bases). The CDR3 extends over 15 amino acids. Germline V lookup: CDR1 MDHEN, CDR2 SYDVKM. V gave up 5 bases and J gave up 1 base, with 11 bases separating them. CDR3 loop: CASSTWGRTNEKLFF. CDR3 DNA sequence: TGTGCCAGCAGTACCTGGGGGAGAACTAATGAAAAACTGTTTTTT.

The CDR3 coding sequence is TGTGCCAGCAGGCACAGGGGTGAGCAGTTCTTC. Its translation: CASRHRGEQFF. This chain links TRBV3-1 (or the pseudogene TRBV3-2) with TRBJ2-1; 7 nucleotides line up with TRBD1. CDR1 and CDR2 from the germline V gene are LGHDT and YNNKEL (reference sequence). The junction had 2 bases not matched to a gene; V was cut back by 6 bases and J by 9 bases. CDR3 size: 11 residues.

This clone is a singleton in its sample. V is TRBV13 and J is TRBJ2-7, with 8 bases identical to TRBD1. Germline CDR1 and CDR2: PRHDT and FYEKMQ (reference sequence). V was pared by 0 bases and J by 5 bases, with 3 bases of the junction left unmatched. This CDR3 comprises 14 residues. This CDR3 reads CASSLGGQGNEQYF. The CDR3 DNA reads TGTGCCAGCAGCTTAGGTGGACAGGGTAACGAGCAGTACTTC. The full variable domain, completed using reference TRBV13 and TRBJ2-7, is AAGVIQSPRHLIKEKRETATLKCYPIPRHDTVYWYQQGPGQDPQFLISFYEKMQSDKGSIPDRFSAQQFSDYHSELNMSSLELGDSALYFCASSLGGQGNEQYFGPGTRLTVT.

The sample holds one count of this clone. J is TRBJ2-1 and V is TRBV10-3, with D perhaps TRBD1 or TRBD2 (6 bases each). Germline CDR1 reads ENHRY; CDR2 reads SYGVKD. The CDR3 is 13 residues long. Trimming cost V 5 bases and J 6 bases, with 11 bases left between them. CDR3 amino acids: CAISTGAGNEQFF. CDR3 nucleotides: TGTGCCATCAGTACGGGGGCGGGCAATGAGCAGTTCTTC.

This clone came up once. The chain joins TRBV7-9 to TRBJ2-7, with D unresolved. CDR1 SEHNR and CDR2 FQNEAQ come from the germline V gene (reference sequence). The CDR3 extends over 17 amino acids. V lost 1 base and J 0 bases, leaving 16 bases between the germline ends. CDR3 residues: CASSLDLRKGSSYEQYF. The CDR3 DNA is TGTGCCAGCAGCTTAGACTTGAGAAAGGGTTCCTCCTACGAGCAGTACTTC.

CDR3 amino acids: CSASSGSGAGEKLFF. CDR3 nucleotides: TGCAGTGCTAGTTCCGGCAGTGGAGCGGGAGAAAAACTGTTTTTT. The rearrangement uses TRBV20-1 and TRBJ1-4; D uncertain. CDR1 is DFQATT and CDR2 is SNEGSKA in the germline V gene (reference sequence). This CDR3 comprises 15 residues. V was trimmed by 3 bases and J by 8 bases, leaving 19 bases between them.

The genes are TRBV4-1 and TRBJ2-3; D is ambiguous. Trimming took off 0 bases at V and 7 bases at J, with 8 bases between the two ends. The CDR3 extends over 13 amino acids. CDR1 MGHRA and CDR2 YSYEKL come from the germline V gene. CDR3 in DNA: TGCGCCAGCAGCCAAGAGGGTCCTTATACGCAGTATTTT. This sequence encodes CASSQEGPYTQYF.

The chain links TRBV25-1 to TRBJ1-5, with D maybe TRBD1 (6 bases). V lost 8 bases, J lost 3 bases, and 11 bases lay in between. The CDR3 covers 13 residues. Germline values: CDR1 MGHDK, CDR2 SYGVNS. CDR3 region: CASQSGANQPQHF. Written as DNA, the CDR3 is TGTGCCAGCCAATCAGGGGCCAATCAGCCCCAGCATTTT.